One and the same sample provided the 20 T cell receptor beta chains below, sequenced in a study of blood T cell repertoires in COVID-19. Sequencing was performed with immunoSEQ multiplex PCR; in TCRdb, only in-frame clones are kept and a portion is missing. Counted here are roughly 200,000 clones, 80% to 90% occurring once; the ten biggest clones make up approximately 6.1%. What was sequenced was peripheral blood. These TCRs come from a man older than 75 with acute or convalescent COVID-19.

The rearrangement joins TRBV6-1 to TRBJ1-1; no clear D. Per the germline V gene, CDR1 is MNHNS and CDR2 is SASEGT. The ends were cut back, 1 base at V and 1 base at J, with 10 bases in the middle. This CDR3 comprises 15 residues. The chain's CDR3 is CASSEGTRANTEAFF. In DNA, the CDR3 is TGTGCCAGCAGTGAAGGAACTAGGGCGAACACTGAAGCTTTCTTT.

The rearrangement joins TRBV3-1 (or the pseudogene TRBV3-2) to TRBJ2-7, with 7 bases matching TRBD1. CDR1 LGHDT and CDR2 YNNKEL come from the germline V gene (reference sequence). V lost 4 bases to trimming and J lost 2 bases; unmatched junction nucleotides: 14. The CDR3 runs 17 residues. The CDR3 here is CASSPSAGQAGPYEQYF. The CDR3 coding sequence is TGTGCCAGCAGCCCTTCAGCCGGACAGGCAGGTCCCTACGAGCAGTACTTC.

The chain links TRBV19 to TRBJ2-1, with TRBD2 matching 8 bases. The trim removed 7 bases at V and 8 bases at J, leaving 10 bases unmatched. This CDR3 is 14 amino acids long. The germline CDR1 and CDR2 sequences are LNHDA and SQIVND (reference sequence). The DNA for the CDR3 is TGTGCCAGTACCACAGCGGGAGCCCTTGATGAGCAGTTCTTC. Protein sequence: CASTTAGALDEQFF. The full variable domain, in which reference TRBV19 and TRBJ2-1 provide the parts outside the CDR3, is DGGITQSPKYLFRKEGQNVTLSCEQNLNHDAMYWYRQDPGQGLRLIYYSQIVNDFQKGDIAEGYSVSREKKESFPLTVTSAQKNPTAFYLCASTTAGALDEQFFGPGTRLTVL.

The rearrangement links TRBV29-1 to TRBJ1-2, with 8 bases aligning to TRBD1. Germline V gene data show CDR1 as SQVTM and CDR2 as ANQGSEA. The CDR3 contains 11 residues. Germline trimming cut 6 bases from V and 7 bases from J; bases unmatched to any gene: 4. The CDR3 DNA is TGCAGCGTCGCTGGACAGGGTGGCTACACCTTC. Translation: CSVAGQGGYTF.

V is TRBV18 and J is TRBJ1-3, with 7 bases aligning to TRBD1. The CDR3 runs to 17 residues. V was pared by 2 bases and J by 0 bases, with 7 bases of the junction left unmatched. CDR1 is KGHSH and CDR2 is LQKENI in the germline V gene. CDR3 DNA: TGTGCCAGCTCACCATCCTCGGGACAGCTCTCTGGAAACACCATATATTTT. Residues: CASSPSSGQLSGNTIYF.

The chain combines TRBV29-1 with TRBJ2-3; 8 positions agree with TRBD2. This CDR3 has 14 residues. Germline trimming cut 7 bases from V and 3 bases from J; bases unmatched to any gene: 9. Germline assignment: CDR1 SQVTM and CDR2 ANQGSEA. The CDR3 DNA follows: TGCAGCGCCCAGCGGGGGTCGGGGACAGATACGCAGTATTTT. Protein sequence: CSAQRGSGTDTQYF.

The V call is TRBV30, the J call TRBJ2-3; no firm D call. The CDR3 contains 13 residues. Germline assignment: CDR1 GTSNPN and CDR2 SVGIG (reference sequence). The germline V and J ends were trimmed by 5 bases and 1 base, with 10 bases remaining between them. Here the CDR3 DNA reads TGTGCCTGGCAAAACCAGGGCACAGATACGCAGTATTTT. Encoded protein: CAWQNQGTDTQYF.

The V gene is TRBV7-3, the J gene TRBJ2-1; D unresolved. The CDR3 spans 14 residues. The V end was cut by 3 bases, the J end by 7 bases, with 13 bases between. The V gene's germline CDR1 is SGHTA and CDR2 FQGTGA. The CDR3 DNA reads as TGTGCCAGCAGCTTTACCTCAAATCGGAATGAGCAGTTCTTC. Amino acids: CASSFTSNRNEQFF. Based on the CDR3 plus reference TRBV7-3 and TRBJ2-1, the full variable domain is GAGVSQTPSNKVTEKGKYVELRCDPISGHTALYWYRQSLGQGPEFLIYFQGTGAADDSGLPNDRFFAVRPEGSVSTLKIQRTERGDSAVYLCASSFTSNRNEQFFGPGTRLTVL.

DNA for the CDR3: TGCAGCGTCGTGCAGGTTTTTGAAGCTTTCTTT. It yields the protein CSVVQVFEAFF. The rearrangement links TRBV29-1 to TRBJ1-1, with no clear D. The V end was cut by 6 bases, the J end by 7 bases, with 12 bases between. This CDR3 has 11 amino acids. CDR1 and CDR2 (germline): SQVTM, ANQGSEA.

V is TRBV7-2 and J is TRBJ2-1; D might be TRBD2 (5 bases). This CDR3 region has 17 residues. Germline V gene lookup returns CDR1 SGHTA and CDR2 FQGNSA. The V gene lost 4 bases and the J gene lost 0 bases, with 16 bases spanning the gap. The chain's CDR3 is CASSSAGLSSSYNEQFF. Here the CDR3 DNA reads TGTGCCAGCAGCTCCGCTGGACTCTCCAGCTCCTACAATGAGCAGTTCTTC. Drawing the rest from reference TRBV7-2 and TRBJ2-1, the complete variable domain is GAGVSQSPSNKVTEKGKDVELRCDPISGHTALYWYRQSLGQGLEFLIYFQGNSAPDKSGLPSDRFSAERTGGSVSTLTIQRTQQEDSAVYLCASSSAGLSSSYNEQFFGPGTRLTVL.

The CDR3 here is CASSFSGTEPRFF. The DNA of the CDR3 is TGTGCCAGCAGCTTTAGCGGGACCGAGCCCAGGTTCTTC. The chain uses TRBV7-2 and TRBJ2-1; 8 bases agree with TRBD2. CDR1 and CDR2 (germline): SGHTA, FQGNSA. Trimming removed 3 bases from V and 15 bases from J; junction bases left unmatched: 10. This CDR3 spans 13 amino acids.

V usage is TRBV3-1 (or the pseudogene TRBV3-2) and J usage is TRBJ2-7, with 7 bases identical to TRBD1. J lost 6 bases, V lost 1 base, and 9 bases had no gene match. This CDR3 spans 15 amino acids. In germline, CDR1 is LGHDT, CDR2 YNNKEL (reference sequence). The CDR3 spells CASSQGSGQFSEQYF. In DNA, the CDR3 is TGTGCCAGCAGCCAAGGTTCGGGACAGTTTTCCGAGCAGTACTTC.

This clone was detected once. In nucleotides, the CDR3 is TGTGCCAGCGCCGGACAGGCAAGAGGCACAGATACGCAGTATTTT. Translation gives CASAGQARGTDTQYF. The gene calls are TRBV7-8 and TRBJ2-3; 7 bases match TRBD1. CDR1 and CDR2 from the germline V gene are SGHVS and FQNEAQ. This CDR3 spans 15 amino acids. After removal of 8 bases from V and 1 base from J, the junction contained 9 bases not matched to a gene.

In its sample, this clone was seen once. The chain employs TRBV5-1 and TRBJ2-2; TRBD2 might be the D (6 bases). In germline, CDR1 is SGHRS, CDR2 YFSETQ. This CDR3 has 14 residues. With 4 bases removed from V and 8 bases from J, the gap between germline ends came to 15 bases. CDR3 protein: CASSPAGGSGELFF. The CDR3 bases are TGCGCCAGCAGCCCGGCCGGGGGATCGGGGGAGCTGTTTTTT.

This chain links TRBV6-5 with TRBJ2-2, with D tentatively TRBD1 (5 bases). This CDR3 contains 16 residues. The ends were cut back, 0 bases at V and 5 bases at J, with 13 bases in the middle. Germline values: CDR1 MNHEY, CDR2 SVGAGI. CDR3 sequence: CASSYSTQGSTGELFF. The CDR3, as DNA: TGTGCCAGCAGTTACTCGACCCAGGGCTCGACCGGGGAGCTGTTTTTT.

This clone was counted once. This chain connects TRBV6-6 to TRBJ2-5; no clear D. Germline CDR1 MNHNY, CDR2 SVGAGI (reference sequence). V was clipped by 2 bases and J by 6 bases, with 10 bases between them. This CDR3 comprises 13 residues. Here the CDR3 reads CASSYPSTQTQYF. The CDR3 DNA follows: TGTGCCAGCAGTTACCCGAGTACGCAGACCCAGTACTTC.

CDR3 amino acids: CASSRGLYEQYF. The CDR3 DNA sequence: TGTGCCAGCTCACGGGGGCTATACGAGCAGTACTTC. The rearrangement links TRBV18 to TRBJ2-7, with a weak D call TRBD1 (6 bases). V was clipped by 4 bases and J by 4 bases, with 8 bases between them. Germline V gene sequence: CDR1 KGHSH, CDR2 LQKENI. The CDR3 is made up of 12 amino acids.

The V gene is TRBV5-1, the J gene TRBJ2-7; a possible D gene is TRBD2 (6 bases). Deletions cut 5 bases from V and 0 bases from J, with 12 bases between. Germline CDR1 SGHRS, CDR2 YFSETQ. This CDR3 contains 14 residues. In DNA, the CDR3 is TGCGCCAGCAGATTCGACGGGAGCTCCTACGAGCAGTACTTC. It encodes CASRFDGSSYEQYF.

V gene TRBV7-3 combines with J gene TRBJ2-2; TRBD2 aligns across 9 bases. The V gene's germline CDR1 is SGHTA and CDR2 FQGTGA. V was pared by 0 bases and J by 5 bases, with 1 base of the junction left unmatched. The CDR3 runs to 15 residues. CDR3 sequence: CASSLTLAGTGELFF. The CDR3 DNA is TGTGCCAGCAGCTTAACGCTAGCGGGGACCGGGGAGCTGTTTTTT.

The chain joins TRBV4-3 to TRBJ2-2, with 10 bases that match TRBD2. Germline loops: CDR1 LGHNA, CDR2 YSLEER. CDR3 length: 18 residues. V dropped 4 bases and J dropped 6; count of bases not matched to a gene: 14. The CDR3 DNA follows: TGCGCCAGCAGCCTCAAAGGGACAGCGGGAGGGTTACCCGGGGAGCTGTTTTTT. This sequence encodes CASSLKGTAGGLPGELFF.